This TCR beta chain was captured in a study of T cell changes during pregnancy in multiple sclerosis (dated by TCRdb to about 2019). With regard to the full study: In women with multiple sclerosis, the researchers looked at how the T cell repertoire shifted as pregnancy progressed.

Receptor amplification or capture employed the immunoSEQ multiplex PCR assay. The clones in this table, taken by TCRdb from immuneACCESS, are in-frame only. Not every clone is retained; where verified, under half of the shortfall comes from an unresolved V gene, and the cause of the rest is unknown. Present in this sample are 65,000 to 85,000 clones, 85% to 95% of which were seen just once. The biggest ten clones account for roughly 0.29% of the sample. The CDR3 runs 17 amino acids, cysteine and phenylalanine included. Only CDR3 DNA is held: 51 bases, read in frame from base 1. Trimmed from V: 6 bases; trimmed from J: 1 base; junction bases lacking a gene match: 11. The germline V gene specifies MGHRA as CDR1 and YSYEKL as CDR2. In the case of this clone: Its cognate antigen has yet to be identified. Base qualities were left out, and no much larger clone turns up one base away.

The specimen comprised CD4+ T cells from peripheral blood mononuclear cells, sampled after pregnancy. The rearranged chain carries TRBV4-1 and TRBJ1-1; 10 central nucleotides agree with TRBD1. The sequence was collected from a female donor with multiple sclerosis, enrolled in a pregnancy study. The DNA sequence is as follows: TGCGCCAGCAGGCCGACAGGGGGCGGCCTTAAGAACACTGAAGCTTTCTTT. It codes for CASRPTGGGLKNTEAFF.